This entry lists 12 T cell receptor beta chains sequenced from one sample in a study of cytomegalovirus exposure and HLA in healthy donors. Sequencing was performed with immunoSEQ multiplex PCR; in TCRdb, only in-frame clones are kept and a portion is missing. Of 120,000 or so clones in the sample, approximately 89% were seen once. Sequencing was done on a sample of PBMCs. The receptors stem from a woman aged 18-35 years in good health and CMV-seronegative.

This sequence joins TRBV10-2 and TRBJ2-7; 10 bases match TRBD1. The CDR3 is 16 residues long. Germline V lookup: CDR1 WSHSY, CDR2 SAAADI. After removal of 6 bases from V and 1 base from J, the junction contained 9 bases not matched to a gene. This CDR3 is CASRPGTGAPSYEQYV. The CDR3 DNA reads TGCGCCAGCAGGCCCGGGACAGGGGCCCCATCCTACGAGCAGTACGTC.

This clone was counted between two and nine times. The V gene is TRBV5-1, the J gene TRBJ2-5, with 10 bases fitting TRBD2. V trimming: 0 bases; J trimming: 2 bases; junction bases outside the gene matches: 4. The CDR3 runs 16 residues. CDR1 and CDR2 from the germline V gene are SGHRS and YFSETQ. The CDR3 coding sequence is TGCGCCAGCAGCTTGGTGGTAGCGGGGGGACAAGAGACCCAGTACTTC. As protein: CASSLVVAGGQETQYF.

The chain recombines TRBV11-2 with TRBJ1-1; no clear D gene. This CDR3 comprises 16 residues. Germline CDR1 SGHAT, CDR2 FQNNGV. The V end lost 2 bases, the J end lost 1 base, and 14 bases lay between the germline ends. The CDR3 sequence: CASSLSSVGQNTEAFF. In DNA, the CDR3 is TGTGCCAGCAGCTTATCCTCAGTTGGGCAGAACACTGAAGCTTTCTTT.

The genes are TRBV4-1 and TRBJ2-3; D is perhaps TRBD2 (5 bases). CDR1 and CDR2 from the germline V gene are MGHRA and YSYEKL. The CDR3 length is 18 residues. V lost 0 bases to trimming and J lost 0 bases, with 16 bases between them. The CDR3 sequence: CASSQDWRAGTSTDTQYF. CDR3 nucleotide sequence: TGCGCCAGCAGCCAAGATTGGCGGGCCGGAACTAGCACAGATACGCAGTATTTT.

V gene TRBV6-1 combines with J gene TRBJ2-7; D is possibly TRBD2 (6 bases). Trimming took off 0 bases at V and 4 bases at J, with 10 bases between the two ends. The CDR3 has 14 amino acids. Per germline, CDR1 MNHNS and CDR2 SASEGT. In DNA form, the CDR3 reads TGTGCCAGCAGTGAAGCGGGCGGGGTATACGAGCAGTACGTC. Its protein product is CASSEAGGVYEQYV.

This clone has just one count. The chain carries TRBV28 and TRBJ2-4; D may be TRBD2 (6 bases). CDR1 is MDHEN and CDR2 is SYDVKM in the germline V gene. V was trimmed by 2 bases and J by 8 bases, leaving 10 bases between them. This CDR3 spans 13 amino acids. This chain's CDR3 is CASSLGGTDIQYF. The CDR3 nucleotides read TGTGCCAGCAGTTTAGGCGGGACGGACATTCAGTACTTC. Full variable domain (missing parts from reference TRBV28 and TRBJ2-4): DVKVTQSSRYLVKRTGEKVFLECVQDMDHENMFWYRQDPGLGLRLIYFSYDVKMKEKGDIPEGYSVSREKKERFSLILESASTNQTSMYLCASSLGGTDIQYFGAGTRLSVL.

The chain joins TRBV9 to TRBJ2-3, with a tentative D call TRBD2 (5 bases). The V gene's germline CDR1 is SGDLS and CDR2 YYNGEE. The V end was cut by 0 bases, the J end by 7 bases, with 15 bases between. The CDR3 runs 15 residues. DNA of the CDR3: TGTGCCAGCAGCGTAGCTACGGGGTCCTCGAATACGCAGTATTTT. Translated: CASSVATGSSNTQYF. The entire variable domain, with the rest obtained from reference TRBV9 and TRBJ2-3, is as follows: DSGVTQTPKHLITATGQRVTLRCSPRSGDLSVYWYQQSLDQGLQFLIQYYNGEERAKGNILERFSAQQFPDLHSELNLSSLELGDSALYFCASSVATGSSNTQYFGPGTRLTVL.

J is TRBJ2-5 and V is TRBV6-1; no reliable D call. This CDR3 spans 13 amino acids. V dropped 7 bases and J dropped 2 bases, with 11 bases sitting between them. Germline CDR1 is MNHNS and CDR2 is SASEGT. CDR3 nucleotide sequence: TGTGCCAGCAAACAAGAACTACAAGAGACCCAGTACTTC. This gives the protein CASKQELQETQYF.

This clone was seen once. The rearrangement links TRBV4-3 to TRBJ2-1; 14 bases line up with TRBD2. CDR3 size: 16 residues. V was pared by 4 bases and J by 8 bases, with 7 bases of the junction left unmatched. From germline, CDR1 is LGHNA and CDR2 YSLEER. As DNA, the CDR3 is TGCGCCAGCAGCCCCCGACTAGCGGGAGGGCCGTATGAGCAGTTCTTC. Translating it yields CASSPRLAGGPYEQFF.

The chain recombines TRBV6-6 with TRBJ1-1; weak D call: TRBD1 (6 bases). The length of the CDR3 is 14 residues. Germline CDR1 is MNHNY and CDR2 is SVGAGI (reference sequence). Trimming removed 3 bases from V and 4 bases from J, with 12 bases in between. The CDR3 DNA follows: TGTGCCAGCAGTTATTCAGGGGATCGCACTGAAGCTTTCTTT. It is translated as CASSYSGDRTEAFF.

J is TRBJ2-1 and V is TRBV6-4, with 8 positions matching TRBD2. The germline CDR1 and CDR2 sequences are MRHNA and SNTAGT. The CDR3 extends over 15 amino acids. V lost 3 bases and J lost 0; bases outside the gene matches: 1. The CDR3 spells CASSESGGSYNEQFF. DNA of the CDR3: TGTGCCAGCAGTGAGAGCGGGGGCTCCTACAATGAGCAGTTCTTC.

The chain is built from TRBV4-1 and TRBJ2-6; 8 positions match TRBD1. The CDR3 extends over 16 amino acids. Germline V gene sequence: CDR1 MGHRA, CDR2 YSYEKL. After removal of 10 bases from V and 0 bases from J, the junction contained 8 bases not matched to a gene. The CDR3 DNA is TGCGCCACCCGACAGGGGCTCCCCTCTGGGGCCAACGTCCTGACTTTC. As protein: CATRQGLPSGANVLTF.